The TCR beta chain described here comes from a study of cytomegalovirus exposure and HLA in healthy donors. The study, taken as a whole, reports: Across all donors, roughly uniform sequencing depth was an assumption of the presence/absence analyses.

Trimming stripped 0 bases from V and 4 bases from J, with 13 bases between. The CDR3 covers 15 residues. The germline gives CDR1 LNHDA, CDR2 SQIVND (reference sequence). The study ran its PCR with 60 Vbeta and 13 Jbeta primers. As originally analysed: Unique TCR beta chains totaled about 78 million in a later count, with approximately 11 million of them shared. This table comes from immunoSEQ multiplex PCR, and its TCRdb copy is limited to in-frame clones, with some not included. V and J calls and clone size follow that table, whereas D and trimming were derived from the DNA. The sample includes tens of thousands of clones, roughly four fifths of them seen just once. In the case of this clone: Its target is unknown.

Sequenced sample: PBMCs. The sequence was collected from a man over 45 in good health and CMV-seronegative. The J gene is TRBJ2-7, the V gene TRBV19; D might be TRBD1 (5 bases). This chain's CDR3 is CASSIDGTGRYEQYF. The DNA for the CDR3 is TGTGCCAGTAGTATAGATGGTACAGGAAGGTACGAGCAGTACTTC.